This is a list of T cell receptor beta chains from one sample in a study of shared clonotypes between healthy human individuals. Sequencing was performed with immunoSEQ multiplex PCR; in TCRdb, only in-frame clones are kept and a portion is missing. Among approximately 740,000 clones, around 67% were seen once, and the ten largest hold 1.5% to 2%. Sequenced input: memory CD4+ T cells sorted from blood. The receptors shown here come from a woman between 25 and 40 years old in good health. The CDR3 runs from the conserved cysteine through the conserved F or W. The D gene is left open where the match is weak. Expanded clones get a size class; other rows say once, few or many, or leave the size out.

clone_size: once
v_call: TRBV19
d_call: TRBD1
j_call: TRBJ1-5
cdr3_aa: CASSRDRDRGNQPQHF
cdr3_nt: TGTGCCAGTAGTCGGGACAGGGATCGGGGCAATCAGCCCCAGCATTTT

clone_size: -
v_call: TRBV28
d_call: -
j_call: TRBJ2-3
cdr3_aa: CASKGEATLKDTQYF
cdr3_nt: TGTGCCAGTAAGGGGGAGGCGACTCTCAAAGATACGCAGTATTTT

clone_size: -
v_call: TRBV5-1
d_call: TRBD1
j_call: TRBJ1-1
cdr3_aa: CASSFSGGTNTEAFF
cdr3_nt: TGCGCCAGCAGCTTTTCAGGGGGCACGAACACTGAAGCTTTCTTT

clone_size: -
v_call: TRBV27
d_call: -
j_call: TRBJ2-7
cdr3_aa: CASSSYEQYF
cdr3_nt: TGTGCCAGCAGTTCCTACGAGCAGTACTTC

clone_size: -
v_call: TRBV27
d_call: TRBD1
j_call: TRBJ1-5
cdr3_aa: CASSLSSSDRGNQPQHF
cdr3_nt: TGTGCCAGCAGTTTATCCTCCTCGGACAGGGGGAATCAGCCCCAGCATTTT

clone_size: -
v_call: TRBV2
d_call: -
j_call: TRBJ2-7
cdr3_aa: CASSGQWSYEQYF
cdr3_nt: TGTGCCAGCAGTGGACAATGGAGTTACGAGCAGTACTTC

clone_size: -
v_call: TRBV18
d_call: -
j_call: TRBJ1-1
cdr3_aa: CASSAQGMNTEAFF
cdr3_nt: TGTGCCAGCTCAGCGCAGGGGATGAACACTGAAGCTTTCTTT

clone_size: -
v_call: TRBV28
d_call: TRBD2
j_call: TRBJ2-7
cdr3_aa: CAIREGPYEQYF
cdr3_nt: TGTGCCATAAGGGAGGGCCCCTACGAGCAGTACTTC

clone_size: many
v_call: TRBV19
d_call: -
j_call: TRBJ1-5
cdr3_aa: CASGYIDQPQHF
cdr3_nt: TGTGCCAGTGGTTACATCGATCAGCCCCAGCATTTT

clone_size: -
v_call: TRBV11-2
d_call: -
j_call: TRBJ1-1
cdr3_aa: CASSLPADTEAFF
cdr3_nt: TGTGCCAGCAGCTTACCGGCTGACACTGAAGCTTTCTTT

clone_size: -
v_call: TRBV6-1
d_call: -
j_call: TRBJ1-1
cdr3_aa: CATMVVTNTEAFF
cdr3_nt: TGTGCCACTATGGTTGTAACGAACACTGAAGCTTTCTTT

clone_size: -
v_call: TRBV19
d_call: -
j_call: TRBJ1-5
cdr3_aa: CASSQVSSSNQPQHF
cdr3_nt: TGTGCCAGTAGTCAAGTATCTTCTAGCAATCAGCCCCAGCATTTT

clone_size: -
v_call: TRBV10-2
d_call: TRBD2
j_call: TRBJ2-1
cdr3_aa: CASSESGGGLDEQFF
cdr3_nt: TGCGCCAGCAGTGAGTCTGGGGGAGGGTTAGATGAGCAGTTCTTC

clone_size: -
v_call: TRBV5-1
d_call: -
j_call: TRBJ2-5
cdr3_aa: CASSLEGVVTQYF
cdr3_nt: TGCGCCAGCAGCTTGGAAGGGGTGGTGACCCAGTACTTC

clone_size: once
v_call: TRBV5-5
d_call: TRBD1
j_call: TRBJ1-3
cdr3_aa: CASGRTGGNTIYF
cdr3_nt: TGTGCCAGCGGCAGGACAGGTGGAAACACCATATATTTT

clone_size: few
v_call: TRBV5-6
d_call: -
j_call: TRBJ2-1
cdr3_aa: CASRNGPSEQFF
cdr3_nt: TGTGCCAGCAGAAATGGGCCAAGTGAGCAGTTCTTC

clone_size: -
v_call: TRBV6-1
d_call: -
j_call: TRBJ2-1
cdr3_aa: CASSDWDYNEQFF
cdr3_nt: TGTGCCAGCAGTGATTGGGACTACAATGAGCAGTTCTTC

clone_size: few
v_call: TRBV28
d_call: TRBD1
j_call: TRBJ1-2
cdr3_aa: CASRKTGSGYTF
cdr3_nt: TGTGCCAGCAGGAAGACAGGGTCTGGCTACACCTTC

clone_size: -
v_call: TRBV9
d_call: -
j_call: TRBJ2-7
cdr3_aa: CASSVAEGYEQYF
cdr3_nt: TGTGCCAGCAGCGTAGCGGAGGGCTACGAGCAGTACTTC

clone_size: -
v_call: TRBV19
d_call: -
j_call: TRBJ1-2
cdr3_aa: CASSKDRFYGYTF
cdr3_nt: TGTGCCAGTAGCAAAGACAGGTTCTATGGCTACACCTTC

clone_size: -
v_call: TRBV19
d_call: TRBD1
j_call: TRBJ2-3
cdr3_aa: CASSILQGVRTDTQYF
cdr3_nt: TGTGCCAGTAGTATCCTACAGGGGGTACGCACAGATACGCAGTATTTT

clone_size: once
v_call: TRBV5-1
d_call: -
j_call: TRBJ1-4
cdr3_aa: CATRPGGMTNEKLFF
cdr3_nt: TGCGCCACCCGCCCGGGGGGCATGACTAATGAAAAACTGTTTTTT

clone_size: -
v_call: TRBV4-1
d_call: TRBD1
j_call: TRBJ1-5
cdr3_aa: CASSPGQGPNQPQHF
cdr3_nt: TGCGCCAGCAGCCCGGGACAGGGCCCCAATCAGCCCCAGCATTTT

clone_size: -
v_call: TRBV27
d_call: -
j_call: TRBJ2-3
cdr3_aa: CASSLEWLDTQYF
cdr3_nt: TGTGCCAGCAGTTTAGAGTGGCTCGATACGCAGTATTTT

clone_size: -
v_call: TRBV19
d_call: -
j_call: TRBJ1-1
cdr3_aa: CASSISSGGLNTEAFF
cdr3_nt: TGTGCCAGTAGTATTTCTTCGGGGGGCTTGAACACTGAAGCTTTCTTT

clone_size: -
v_call: TRBV5-1
d_call: TRBD2
j_call: TRBJ2-5
cdr3_aa: CASSRRLAGEETQYF
cdr3_nt: TGCGCCAGCAGCCGTAGACTAGCGGGAGAGGAGACCCAGTACTTC

clone_size: -
v_call: TRBV5-1
d_call: TRBD1
j_call: TRBJ2-7
cdr3_aa: CASSPAGTATPGQYYEQYF
cdr3_nt: TGCGCCAGCAGCCCGGCCGGGACAGCGACGCCGGGACAATACTACGAGCAGTACTTC

clone_size: -
v_call: TRBV30
d_call: -
j_call: TRBJ2-7
cdr3_aa: CAWSVQPFRGAYEQYF
cdr3_nt: TGTGCCTGGAGTGTGCAGCCTTTTCGGGGAGCCTACGAGCAGTACTTC

clone_size: -
v_call: TRBV5-4
d_call: TRBD2
j_call: TRBJ2-1
cdr3_aa: CASSLVSGGGSVHEQFF
cdr3_nt: TGTGCCAGCAGCTTGGTTTCGGGCGGCGGGAGTGTACATGAGCAGTTCTTC

clone_size: -
v_call: TRBV6-5
d_call: -
j_call: TRBJ1-2
cdr3_aa: CASSYLGQGYGYTF
cdr3_nt: TGTGCCAGCAGTTACCTAGGCCAGGGGTATGGCTACACCTTC

clone_size: few
v_call: TRBV4-1
d_call: -
j_call: TRBJ2-5
cdr3_aa: CASSQDGGDRETQYF
cdr3_nt: TGCGCCAGCAGCCAAGATGGAGGGGATCGGGAGACCCAGTACTTC

clone_size: -
v_call: TRBV10-2
d_call: TRBD1
j_call: TRBJ2-7
cdr3_aa: CAATSLQGPKSSYEQYF
cdr3_nt: TGCGCCGCAACTTCCTTACAGGGGCCAAAAAGCTCCTACGAGCAGTACTTC

clone_size: -
v_call: TRBV7-6
d_call: -
j_call: TRBJ1-5
cdr3_aa: CASSLENRVRHGQSAPAF
cdr3_nt: TGTGCCAGCAGCTTAGAAAACAGGGTGCGACATGGGCAGTCAGCCCCAGCATTT

clone_size: -
v_call: TRBV2
d_call: -
j_call: TRBJ1-4
cdr3_aa: CASHYVPGPNEKLFF
cdr3_nt: TGTGCCAGCCACTACGTCCCAGGGCCAAATGAAAAACTGTTTTTT

clone_size: -
v_call: TRBV27
d_call: -
j_call: TRBJ1-5
cdr3_aa: CASRRGGGHQPQHF
cdr3_nt: TGTGCCAGCAGGCGAGGAGGGGGGCATCAGCCCCAGCATTTT

clone_size: -
v_call: TRBV28
d_call: TRBD1
j_call: TRBJ2-3
cdr3_aa: CASSLSTGLSTDTQYF
cdr3_nt: TGTGCCAGCAGTTTATCGACAGGGCTTAGCACAGATACGCAGTATTTT

clone_size: -
v_call: TRBV7-8
d_call: TRBD2
j_call: TRBJ2-2
cdr3_aa: CASNPPTSGTAGGELFF
cdr3_nt: TGTGCCAGCAACCCTCCGACTAGCGGGACCGCGGGCGGGGAGCTGTTTTTT

clone_size: -
v_call: TRBV28
d_call: TRBD2
j_call: TRBJ2-7
cdr3_aa: CASSPGGYYEQYF
cdr3_nt: TGTGCCAGCAGTCCGGGGGGATACTACGAGCAGTACTTC

clone_size: -
v_call: TRBV5-4
d_call: -
j_call: TRBJ2-3
cdr3_aa: CASSTGSRTDTQYF
cdr3_nt: TGTGCCAGCAGCACGGGGAGTCGGACAGATACGCAGTATTTT

clone_size: -
v_call: TRBV11-2
d_call: TRBD2
j_call: TRBJ2-7
cdr3_aa: CASSVAGGPYEQYF
cdr3_nt: TGTGCCAGCAGCGTAGCGGGAGGGCCTTACGAGCAGTACTTC

clone_size: -
v_call: TRBV5-1
d_call: -
j_call: TRBJ2-7
cdr3_aa: CASSLDVGPYEQYF
cdr3_nt: TGCGCCAGCAGCTTGGACGTAGGACCCTACGAGCAGTACTTC

clone_size: -
v_call: TRBV7-9
d_call: TRBD2
j_call: TRBJ2-7
cdr3_aa: CASSLEGLAYEQYF
cdr3_nt: TGTGCCAGCAGCTTAGAAGGACTAGCCTACGAGCAGTACTTC

clone_size: -
v_call: TRBV10-2
d_call: -
j_call: TRBJ1-1
cdr3_aa: CASREQLNTEAFF
cdr3_nt: TGCGCCAGCAGGGAACAGCTGAACACTGAAGCTTTCTTT

clone_size: -
v_call: TRBV7-2
d_call: -
j_call: TRBJ2-7
cdr3_aa: CASSLDGTIPYEQYF
cdr3_nt: TGTGCCAGCAGCTTGGACGGCACCATCCCCTACGAGCAGTACTTC

clone_size: once
v_call: TRBV27
d_call: TRBD2
j_call: TRBJ2-3
cdr3_aa: CASQASGSTDTQYF
cdr3_nt: TGTGCCAGCCAAGCTAGCGGGAGCACAGATACGCAGTATTTT

clone_size: -
v_call: TRBV5-1
d_call: -
j_call: TRBJ2-3
cdr3_aa: CASSLLFREADTQYF
cdr3_nt: TGCGCCAGCAGCTTGCTTTTCAGGGAGGCAGATACGCAGTATTTT

clone_size: many
v_call: TRBV25-1
d_call: TRBD2
j_call: TRBJ2-3
cdr3_aa: CASSAGTSGSLGTQYF
cdr3_nt: TGTGCCAGCAGTGCCGGGACTAGCGGGAGTTTGGGTACGCAGTATTTT

clone_size: -
v_call: TRBV5-6
d_call: TRBD1
j_call: TRBJ1-2
cdr3_aa: CASSSAAGTGGFFGGYTF
cdr3_nt: TGTGCCAGCAGCTCAGCGGCCGGGACAGGGGGCTTCTTTGGTGGCTACACCTTC

clone_size: -
v_call: TRBV5-1
d_call: -
j_call: TRBJ1-2
cdr3_aa: CASRIDRELYGYTF
cdr3_nt: TGCGCCAGCCGAATCGACCGCGAACTCTATGGCTACACCTTC

clone_size: few
v_call: TRBV5-1
d_call: -
j_call: TRBJ1-5
cdr3_aa: CASSLGDVPNQPQHF
cdr3_nt: TGCGCCAGCAGCTTGGGGGACGTGCCAAATCAGCCCCAGCATTTT

clone_size: many
v_call: TRBV2
d_call: TRBD2
j_call: TRBJ2-7
cdr3_aa: CASSSGRAYEQYF
cdr3_nt: TGTGCCAGCAGTAGCGGGAGGGCTTACGAGCAGTACTTC

clone_size: -
v_call: TRBV11-2
d_call: -
j_call: TRBJ2-7
cdr3_aa: CASSPRIGNYEQYF
cdr3_nt: TGTGCCAGCAGCCCGAGAATTGGAAACTACGAGCAGTACTTC

clone_size: -
v_call: TRBV5-6
d_call: -
j_call: TRBJ1-2
cdr3_aa: CASSLEGGYTF
cdr3_nt: TGTGCCAGCAGCTTGGAGGGGGGCTACACCTTC

clone_size: -
v_call: TRBV5-1
d_call: -
j_call: TRBJ1-2
cdr3_aa: CASSPEVRAGGYTF
cdr3_nt: TGCGCCAGCAGCCCCGAGGTTCGGGCAGGGGGCTACACCTTC

clone_size: -
v_call: TRBV7-9
d_call: -
j_call: TRBJ2-1
cdr3_aa: CASTVHNEQFF
cdr3_nt: TGTGCCAGCACCGTCCACAATGAGCAGTTCTTC